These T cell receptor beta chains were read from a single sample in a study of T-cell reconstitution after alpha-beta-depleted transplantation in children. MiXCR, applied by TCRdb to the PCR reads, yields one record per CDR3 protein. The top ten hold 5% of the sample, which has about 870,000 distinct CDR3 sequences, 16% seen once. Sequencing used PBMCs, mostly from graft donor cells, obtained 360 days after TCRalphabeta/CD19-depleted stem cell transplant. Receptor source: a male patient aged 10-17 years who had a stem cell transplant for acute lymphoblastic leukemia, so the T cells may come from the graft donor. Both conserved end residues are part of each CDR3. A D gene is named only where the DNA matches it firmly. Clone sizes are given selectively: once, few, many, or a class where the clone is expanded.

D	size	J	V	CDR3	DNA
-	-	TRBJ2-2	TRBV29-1	CSVVLGYTGELFF	TGCAGCGTTGTGTTGGGGTACACCGGGGAGCTGTTTTTT
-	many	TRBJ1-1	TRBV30	CAWVTGIAEAFF	TGTGCCTGGGTCACAGGGATCGCTGAAGCTTTCTTT
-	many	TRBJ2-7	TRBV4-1	CASRAILREVYEQYF	TGCGCCAGCAGGGCGATACTGCGGGAAGTCTACGAGCAGTACTTC
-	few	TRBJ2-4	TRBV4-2	CASSQLTSGSGKNIQYF	TGTGCCAGCAGCCAATTAACCTCGGGAAGCGGCAAAAACATTCAGTACTTC
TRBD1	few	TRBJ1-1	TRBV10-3	CAISLGQGNTEAFF	TGTGCCATCAGTTTGGGACAGGGGAACACTGAAGCTTTCTTT
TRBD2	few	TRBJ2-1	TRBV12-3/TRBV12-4	CASSHPGLQNPRLAYNEQFF	TGTGCCAGCAGTCACCCGGGACTACAAAACCCAAGACTGGCGTACAATGAGCAGTTCTTC
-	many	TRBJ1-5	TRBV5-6	CASSLVGGNNQPQHF	TGTGCCAGCAGCTTGGTTGGGGGGAACAATCAGCCCCAGCATTTT
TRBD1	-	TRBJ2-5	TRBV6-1	CASSRLSGTGGQETQYF	TGTGCCAGCAGCCGCCTCTCCGGGACAGGGGGACAAGAGACCCAGTACTTC
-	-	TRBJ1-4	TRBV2	CASSLGPGYTRGLRNEKLFF	TGTGCCAGCAGTCTTGGTCCCGGCTACACTAGGGGGTTAAGGAACGAAAAACTGTTTTTT
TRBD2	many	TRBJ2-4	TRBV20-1	CSARDPSLAGGPGAKYF	TGCAGTGCTAGAGATCCATCCCTAGCGGGAGGGCCAGGGGCGAAGTACTTC
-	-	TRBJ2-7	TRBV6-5	CASSYSRRWSSYEQYF	TGTGCCAGCAGTTACTCCAGAAGATGGAGCTCCTACGAGCAGTACTTC
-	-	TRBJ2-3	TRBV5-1	CASWGGDAPHTQYF	TGCGCCAGCTGGGGCGGGGACGCCCCTCATACGCAGTATTTT
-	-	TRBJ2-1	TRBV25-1	CASSDPLAVFHNEQFF	TGTGCCAGCAGTGACCCACTAGCCGTGTTCCACAATGAGCAGTTCTTC
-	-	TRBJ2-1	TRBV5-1	CASGFGALGGNEQFF	TGCGCCAGCGGCTTTGGAGCACTAGGCGGGAATGAGCAGTTCTTC
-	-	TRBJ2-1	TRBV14	CASTRGPYNEQFF	TGTGCCAGCACCAGGGGTCCGTACAATGAGCAGTTCTTC
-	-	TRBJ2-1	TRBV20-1	CSARDMGRYNEQFF	TGCAGTGCTAGAGATATGGGACGATACAATGAGCAGTTCTTC
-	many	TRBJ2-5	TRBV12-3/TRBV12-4	CASSLRRAQETQYF	TGTGCCAGCAGTTTACGGCGGGCCCAAGAGACCCAGTACTTC
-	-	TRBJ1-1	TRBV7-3	CASSLRGGQGLAFF	TGTGCCAGCAGCTTAAGGGGGGGTCAGGGGTTAGCTTTCTTT
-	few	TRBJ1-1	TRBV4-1	CASSQDRAGRDYTEAFF	TGCGCCAGCAGCCAAGACAGGGCAGGGAGAGACTACACTGAAGCTTTCTTT
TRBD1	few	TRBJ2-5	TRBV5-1	CASSLDRGDETQYF	TGCGCCAGCAGCTTGGACAGGGGGGATGAGACCCAGTACTTC
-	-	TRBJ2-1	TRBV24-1	CASSWGPPYNEQFF	TGTGCCTCCAGTTGGGGTCCCCCCTACAATGAGCAGTTCTTC
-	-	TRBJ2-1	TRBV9	CASSATSIPDNEQFF	TGTGCCAGCAGCGCTACCTCGATCCCCGACAATGAGCAGTTCTTC